This entry concerns a single T cell receptor (beta chain). Its antigen is not yet known. The record has no base qualities; no much larger clone is one base away. DNA was extracted from blood mononuclear cells, and the same DNA was used for both TCR and STAT3 sequencing. This sample is drawn from a study of STAT3 mutations in large granular lymphocyte leukemia (dated by TCRdb to about 2019). Regarding the complete study: About half of the T-LGLL patients who underwent longitudinal sequencing carried canonical activating STAT3 mutations. More than half of T-LGLL patients received one or more immunosuppressive therapy regimens, with hematologic response in 40% of those treated. Serial deep sequencing of TCRbeta CDR3 and STAT3 was performed in patients with T-cell large granular lymphocyte leukemia to reconstruct clonal hierarchy and dynamics. From an initial cohort of approximately 200 LGL patients, around 17 representative T-LGLL cases were chosen for longitudinal sequencing of TCRbeta and STAT3. As controls, the study also included longitudinal sequencing of a couple of patients with natural killer LGL leukemia. Patients were sequenced at around 4 time points on average, with the number of samplings per patient ranging from 2 to 8. Findings and caveats that apply to the study as a whole: Since codominant clonotypes persisted in some patients, a small but highly pathogenic clone may have gone undetected. TCR clonotype switching after therapy was seen in about 30% of the 18 patients, with all newly emerging clones being STAT3 wild type. Every T-LGLL patient showed at least one immunodominant TCRbeta clonotype, and about half showed multiple immunodominant subclonotypes. Variable intervals between samplings and differing treatment regimens complicated linking therapy response to changes in TCR clonal burden. Because no samples were available when a clone first appeared, clonal expansion had to be inferred from samplings taken at other points. Several patients had a dominant TCR clone burden greater than the STAT3 mutant burden, which suggests that the STAT3 mutation arose secondarily within a clone that had already expanded.

TCRbeta libraries were sequenced on an Illumina MiSeq, and an average of about 41,000 productive templates per sample was obtained. Multiplex PCR amplification was used to generate TCRbeta CDR3 libraries with the immunoSEQ assay. The authors' pipeline ran thus. Repertoire diversity was computed as previously defined, with values near 0 indicating extremely monoclonal samples. Entries here come from immuneACCESS through TCRdb and include only in-frame sequences with V and J called. Some clones fail to appear in such tables; in the studies checked, an unresolved V gene covers under half of the shortfall, and the cause of the remainder is unknown. V and J calls and clone size are copied from that table; D and trimming were computed from the DNA. This sample comprises 17,000 or so clones, roughly 86% of them detected only once. Around 9.4% of the sample rests with the top ten. Reading from cysteine to phenylalanine, the CDR3 counts 13 amino acids. Only CDR3 DNA remains: 39 bases, in frame from the first base. In the germline V gene, CDR1 corresponds to SGHDN and CDR2 to FVKESK. The junction shows trimming of 7 bases on V and 9 bases on J, plus 16 bases between the germline ends.

The chain is encoded by TRBV14 joined to TRBJ2-1; the D gene is perhaps TRBD1 or TRBD2, each of them matching over 5 bases. The origin of this receptor is a man aged 50 to 59 with T-cell large granular lymphocyte leukemia. Some clones in this sample may be carry-over from other donors' samples. The age is the age at diagnosis. Specimen: peripheral blood mononuclear cells. The CDR3 has the sequence CASMATRGGEQFF. The nucleotide sequence reads TGTGCCAGCATGGCAACTAGGGGCGGTGAGCAGTTCTTC.